A single sample gave rise to the 18 T cell receptor beta chains below, sequenced in a study of T cells in Graves' hyperthyroidism and ophthalmopathy. RNA transcripts gave rise to amplified TCR beta CDR3 regions. An initial round of RT-PCR targeting the TCR CDR3 relied on the HTBI primer set. TCRdb re-analysed the multiplex PCR reads in MiXCR, keeping a single row per CDR3 protein. The sample lists approximately 530,000 distinct CDR3 sequences; approximately 16% were seen once. Sequenced input: blood. These receptors were collected from a woman between 18 and 29 years old with Graves' hyperthyroidism.

This chain links TRBV19 with TRBJ2-5, with D possibly being TRBD2 (5 bases). The V end lost 3 bases, the J end lost 3 bases, and 11 bases lay between the germline ends. Looked up from germline, CDR1 is LNHDA and CDR2 is SQIVND (reference sequence). This CDR3 is built from 14 residues. This chain's CDR3 is CASSISREEETQYF. The CDR3 DNA is TGTGCCAGTAGTATTTCGAGGGAAGAAGAGACCCAGTACTTC.

The table lists this clonotype with a few counts. The CDR3 bases are TGTGCCAGCAGTTACCCCGACATCACTGAAGCTTTCTTT. It is translated as CASSYPDITEAFF. This chain joins TRBV6-5 and TRBJ1-1, with D unresolved. Germline CDR1 is MNHEY and CDR2 is SVGAGI. The V end lost 2 bases, the J end lost 4 bases, and 8 bases lay between the germline ends. The CDR3 is 13 amino acids.

This clonotype was detected ten times or more. The rearrangement joins TRBV28 to TRBJ2-1; TRBD1 is a possible D gene (6 bases). V was shortened by 1 base and J by 6 bases, with 25 bases between the two germline ends. CDR1 is MDHEN, CDR2 SYDVKM, per germline. This CDR3 is built from 19 residues. The CDR3 DNA reads as TGTGCCAGCAGTTTATATCTCATATTGGGTCGACAGACAGGCAATGAGCAGTTCTTC. Protein: CASSLYLILGRQTGNEQFF.

This clonotype was seen ten or more times. This chain connects TRBV27 to TRBJ2-1, with TRBD1 matching 7 bases. Germline V lookup: CDR1 MNHEY, CDR2 SMNVEV (reference sequence). The CDR3 covers 13 residues. The ends lost 5 bases at V and 9 bases at J; junction bases unmatched: 7. CDR3 region: CASSTYRGSEQFF. The CDR3 nucleotides read TGTGCCAGCAGTACCTACAGGGGTAGTGAGCAGTTCTTC.

This clonotype was seen at least ten times. V and J are TRBV4-3 and TRBJ2-5; D unclear. The length of the CDR3 is 18 residues. Trimming took 0 bases from V and 0 from J, leaving 17 bases between them. Germline values: CDR1 LGHNA, CDR2 YSLEER. The CDR3 sequence: CASSQDRRSIGHQETQYF. The CDR3 DNA sequence: TGCGCCAGCAGCCAAGATCGGCGGTCGATTGGGCACCAAGAGACCCAGTACTTC.

As to this clonotype: A much larger clone differs from this one at a single base, so this may be a read error. This chain uses TRBV7-9 with TRBJ2-7; D possibly uses TRBD1 or TRBD2 (6 bases each). CDR1 is SEHNR, CDR2 FQNEAQ, per germline (reference sequence). This CDR3 region has 13 residues. CDR3 bases: TGTGCCGGCAGTCGGCGAGGGGGGAACGAGCAGTACTTC. This translates into CAGSRRGGNEQYF.

This rearrangement joins TRBV6-2 or TRBV6-3 to TRBJ2-3; D unresolved. The CDR3 has 15 residues. The V and J ends lost 10 bases and 3 bases respectively, with 20 bases between them. CDR1 and CDR2 (germline): MNHEY, SVGEGT. The CDR3 region is CANSDTGTSTDTQYF. The CDR3 DNA reads TGTGCCAACAGCGATACCGGTACATCGACAGATACGCAGTATTTT.

This clonotype was seen repeatedly, ten times or more. The CDR3 here is CSARAPNTEAFF. For the CDR3, the DNA is TGCAGTGCTAGAGCCCCTAACACTGAAGCTTTCTTT. The rearrangement links TRBV20-1 to TRBJ1-1; no definite D call. Per germline, CDR1 DFQATT and CDR2 SNEGSKA (reference sequence). CDR3 length: 12 residues. Trimming stripped 1 base from V and 2 bases from J, with 5 bases between.

The genes are TRBV18 and TRBJ2-7; tentatively, D is TRBD2 (5 bases). V shed 3 bases and J shed 2 bases, with 11 bases lying between them. The CDR3 is 14 amino acids. Germline V lookup: CDR1 KGHSH, CDR2 LQKENI. The CDR3: CASSPVGEAYEQYF. The CDR3 DNA follows: TGTGCCAGCTCACCGGTCGGGGAAGCCTACGAGCAGTACTTC.

This chain uses TRBV14 with TRBJ2-5; 10 positions agree with TRBD2. The CDR3 totals 17 residues. Per the germline V gene, CDR1 is SGHDN and CDR2 is FVKESK. The trim removed 0 bases at V and 4 bases at J, leaving 8 bases unmatched. This chain's CDR3 is CASSQELAGGRRETQYF. Written as DNA, the CDR3 is TGTGCCAGCAGCCAAGAATTAGCGGGGGGCCGGAGAGAGACCCAGTACTTC.

This clonotype was seen at least ten times. This chain links TRBV3-1 with TRBJ1-5; TRBD1 agrees at 9 bases. CDR1 is LGHDT and CDR2 is YNNKEL in the germline V gene (reference sequence). The CDR3 length is 13 residues. Trimming at V came to 6 bases and at J to 7 bases, leaving 4 bases not matched to a gene. DNA for the CDR3: TGTGCCAGCAGACAGGGGGCCGGGCAGCCCCAGCATTTT. This translates into CASRQGAGQPQHF.

This clonotype was detected ten times or more. The chain is built from TRBV5-5 and TRBJ1-5; D is ambiguous. Trimming left V 0 bases short and J 4 bases short, with 8 bases between. The V gene's germline CDR1 is SGHKS and CDR2 YYEKEE (reference sequence). The CDR3 has 14 residues. The CDR3 bases are TGTGCCAGCAGCTTGGGCCTGCTAAATCAGCCCCAGCATTTT. It yields the protein CASSLGLLNQPQHF.

At least ten counts were recorded for this clonotype. J is TRBJ2-7 and V is TRBV20-1, with D maybe TRBD1 (6 bases). The V and J ends lost 3 bases and 6 bases respectively, with 12 bases between them. This CDR3 is 12 amino acids long. Germline CDR1 and CDR2: DFQATT and SNEGSKA (reference sequence). CDR3 in DNA: TGCAGTGCTAGGTGGCAGGGGCGCGAGCAGTACTTC. Residues: CSARWQGREQYF.

This clonotype was recorded many times. The V call is TRBV7-9, the J call TRBJ1-1; D is ambiguous. This CDR3 is built from 11 residues. CDR1 SEHNR and CDR2 FQNEAQ come from the germline V gene (reference sequence). Trimming pared 5 bases from V and 7 bases from J, leaving 8 bases between. CDR3 sequence (DNA): TGTGCCAGCAGCCGGGCCTATGAAGCTTTCTTT. As protein: CASSRAYEAFF.

This clonotype occurred many times. This chain links TRBV7-6 with TRBJ2-7; D perhaps matches TRBD2 (5 bases). V gave up 5 bases and J gave up 0 bases, with 17 bases separating them. CDR3 length: 16 amino acids. In germline, CDR1 is SGHVS, CDR2 FNYEAQ. The CDR3 sequence: CASSPRVGRSSYEQYF. CDR3 in DNA: TGTGCCAGCAGCCCGAGGGTGGGCAGAAGCTCCTACGAGCAGTACTTC.

This clonotype was observed at least ten times. The chain has TRBV15 and TRBJ2-7, with 9 bases fitting TRBD2. This CDR3 region has 15 residues. CDR1 and CDR2 (germline): LNHNV, YYDKDF (reference sequence). V trimming: 3 bases; J trimming: 3 bases; junction bases outside the gene matches: 6. The CDR3 sequence: CATSRDSGRIYEQYF. CDR3 nucleotide sequence: TGTGCCACCAGCAGGGATAGCGGGAGAATCTACGAGCAGTACTTC.

This clonotype occurred a few times. The J gene is TRBJ1-2, the V gene TRBV20-1, with a weak D call TRBD1 (5 bases). This CDR3 region has 14 residues. V was pared by 2 bases and J by 7 bases, with 17 bases between. The germline V gene has CDR1 DFQATT and CDR2 SNEGSKA (reference sequence). CDR3 sequence: CSARPPVGQSGYTF. The CDR3 bases are TGCAGTGCTAGACCCCCGGTGGGGCAGAGTGGCTACACCTTC.

This clonotype was detected a few times. The J gene is TRBJ2-3, the V gene TRBV5-1; 7 bases are shared with TRBD2. Trimming took 4 bases from V and 2 from J; bases not matched to a gene: 7. There are 15 residues in the CDR3. Germline CDR1 reads SGHRS; CDR2 reads YFSETQ. The CDR3 loop reads CASSRSGVYTDTQYF. The CDR3 DNA follows: TGCGCCAGCAGCAGGAGCGGGGTTTACACAGATACGCAGTATTTT.